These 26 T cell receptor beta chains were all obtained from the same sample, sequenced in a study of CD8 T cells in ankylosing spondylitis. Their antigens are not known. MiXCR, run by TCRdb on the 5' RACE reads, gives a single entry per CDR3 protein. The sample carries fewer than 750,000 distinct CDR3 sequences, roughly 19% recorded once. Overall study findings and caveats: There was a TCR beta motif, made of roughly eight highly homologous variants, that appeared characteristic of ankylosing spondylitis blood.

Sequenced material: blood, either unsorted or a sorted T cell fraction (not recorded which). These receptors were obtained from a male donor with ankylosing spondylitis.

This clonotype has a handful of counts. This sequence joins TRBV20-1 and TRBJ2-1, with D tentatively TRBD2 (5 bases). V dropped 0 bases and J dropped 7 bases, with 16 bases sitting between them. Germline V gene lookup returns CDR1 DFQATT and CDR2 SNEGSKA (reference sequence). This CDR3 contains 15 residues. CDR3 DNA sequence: TGCAGTGCTAGAGATTCTGGTGCTAGCAGAAATGAGCAGTTCTTC. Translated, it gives CSARDSGASRNEQFF.

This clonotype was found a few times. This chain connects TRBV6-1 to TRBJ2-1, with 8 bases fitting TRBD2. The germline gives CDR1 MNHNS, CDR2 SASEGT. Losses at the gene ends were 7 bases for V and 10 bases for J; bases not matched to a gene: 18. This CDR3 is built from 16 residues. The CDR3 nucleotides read TGTGCCAGCACCTCCCCGGGGGGGTCCCCATCGAGGGAGCAGTTCTTC. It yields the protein CASTSPGGSPSREQFF.

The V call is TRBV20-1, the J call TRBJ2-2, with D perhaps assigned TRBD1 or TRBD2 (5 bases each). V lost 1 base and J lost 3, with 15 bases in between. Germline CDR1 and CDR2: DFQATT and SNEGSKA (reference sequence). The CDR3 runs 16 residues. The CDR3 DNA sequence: TGCAGTGCTAGAGCCACGGGGCGGTCGCACACCGGGGAGCTGTTTTTT. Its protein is CSARATGRSHTGELFF.

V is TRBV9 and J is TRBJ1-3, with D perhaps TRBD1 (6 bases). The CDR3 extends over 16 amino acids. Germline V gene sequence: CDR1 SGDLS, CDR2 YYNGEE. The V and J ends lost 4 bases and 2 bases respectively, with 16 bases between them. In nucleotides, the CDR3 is TGTGCCAGCAGCCCCACCGGGGGCTCCGCTGGAAACACCATATATTTT. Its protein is CASSPTGGSAGNTIYF.

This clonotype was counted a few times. The CDR3 DNA is TGCGCCAGCAGCTTCGAAGGCGGCCCGGGAAATACGCAGTATTTT. Translated, it gives CASSFEGGPGNTQYF. This chain connects TRBV5-1 to TRBJ2-3; D possibly corresponds to TRBD2 (5 bases). Germline V gene sequence: CDR1 SGHRS, CDR2 YFSETQ. V lost 2 bases to trimming and J lost 7 bases, with 17 bases between them. The CDR3 spans 15 residues.

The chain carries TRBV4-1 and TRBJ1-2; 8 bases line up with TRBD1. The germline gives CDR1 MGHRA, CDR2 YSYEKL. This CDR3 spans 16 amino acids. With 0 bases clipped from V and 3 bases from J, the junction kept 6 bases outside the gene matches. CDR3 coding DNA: TGCGCCAGCAGCCAAGAGCTCTGGGACAGGCACTATGGCTACACCTTC. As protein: CASSQELWDRHYGYTF.

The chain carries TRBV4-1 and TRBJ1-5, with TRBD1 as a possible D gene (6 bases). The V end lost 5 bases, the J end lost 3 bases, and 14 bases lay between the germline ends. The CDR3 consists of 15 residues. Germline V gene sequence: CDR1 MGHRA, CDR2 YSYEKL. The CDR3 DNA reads TGCGCCAGCAGCGAGACAGGTACCATCAATCAGCCCCAGCATTTT. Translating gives CASSETGTINQPQHF.

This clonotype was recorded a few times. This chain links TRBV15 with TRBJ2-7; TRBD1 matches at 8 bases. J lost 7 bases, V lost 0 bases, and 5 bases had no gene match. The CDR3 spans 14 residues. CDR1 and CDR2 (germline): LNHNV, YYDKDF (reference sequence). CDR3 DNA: TGTGCCACCAGCAGAGATGGGACAGGTTGGGAGCAGTACTTC. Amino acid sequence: CATSRDGTGWEQYF.

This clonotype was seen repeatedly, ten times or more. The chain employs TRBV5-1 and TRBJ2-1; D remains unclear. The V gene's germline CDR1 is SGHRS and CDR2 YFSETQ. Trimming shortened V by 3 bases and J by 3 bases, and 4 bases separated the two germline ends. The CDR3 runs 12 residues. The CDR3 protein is CASSSDYNEQFF. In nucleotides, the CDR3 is TGCGCCAGCAGCTCCGACTACAATGAGCAGTTCTTC. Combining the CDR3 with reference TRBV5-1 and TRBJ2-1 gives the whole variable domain KAGVTQTPRYLIKTRGQQVTLSCSPISGHRSVSWYQQTPGQGLQFLFEYFSETQRNKGNFPGRFSGRQFSNSRSEMNVSTLELGDSALYLCASSSDYNEQFFGPGTRLTVL.

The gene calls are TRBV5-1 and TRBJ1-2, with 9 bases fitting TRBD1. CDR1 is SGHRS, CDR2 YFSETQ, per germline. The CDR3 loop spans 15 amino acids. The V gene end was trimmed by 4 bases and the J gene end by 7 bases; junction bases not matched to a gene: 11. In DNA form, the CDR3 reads TGCGCCAGCAGCGAGAATACAGGGGGCGCCGGTGGCTACACCTTC. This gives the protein CASSENTGGAGGYTF.

The CDR3: CASSTQGRSEQYF. The CDR3 bases are TGTGCCAGCAGTACCCAGGGGAGGTCCGAGCAGTACTTC. The J gene is TRBJ2-7, the V gene TRBV6-2 or TRBV6-3; D possibly matches TRBD1 or TRBD2 (6 bases each). Trimming removed 5 bases at V and 6 bases at J, with 14 bases between. Germline CDR1 reads MNHEY; CDR2 reads SVGEGT. This CDR3 has 13 residues.

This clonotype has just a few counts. In DNA form, the CDR3 reads TGCAGTGCTCTTACAGGGGGCAATCAGCCCCAGCATTTT. The encoded protein is CSALTGGNQPQHF. The chain links TRBV20-1 to TRBJ1-5, with 7 bases lining up with TRBD1. Germline trimming cut 5 bases from V and 2 bases from J; bases unmatched to any gene: 3. The CDR3 is 13 amino acids. CDR1 and CDR2 (germline): DFQATT, SNEGSKA (reference sequence).

This chain's CDR3 is CASSSSDRGVYGYTF. The CDR3 coding sequence is TGCGCCAGCAGCTCCTCGGACAGGGGGGTCTATGGCTACACCTTC. The rearrangement joins TRBV5-1 to TRBJ1-2, with 10 bases aligning to TRBD1. Trimming took 3 bases from V and 4 from J; bases not matched to a gene: 6. CDR1 and CDR2 from the germline V gene are SGHRS and YFSETQ. The CDR3 spans 15 residues.

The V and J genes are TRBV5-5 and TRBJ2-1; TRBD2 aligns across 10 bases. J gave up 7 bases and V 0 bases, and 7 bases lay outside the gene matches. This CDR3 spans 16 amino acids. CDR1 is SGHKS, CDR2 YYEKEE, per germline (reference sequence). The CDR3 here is CASSLAGGLAANEQFF. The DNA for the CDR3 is TGTGCCAGCAGCTTGGCCGGAGGACTAGCGGCGAATGAGCAGTTCTTC.

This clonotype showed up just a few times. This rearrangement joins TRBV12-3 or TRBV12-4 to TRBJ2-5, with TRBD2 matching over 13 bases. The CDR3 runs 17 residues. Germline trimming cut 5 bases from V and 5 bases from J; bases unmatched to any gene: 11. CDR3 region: CASSASTSGGAKETQYF. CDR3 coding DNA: TGTGCCAGCAGTGCCTCCACTAGCGGGGGGGCGAAGGAGACCCAGTACTTC.

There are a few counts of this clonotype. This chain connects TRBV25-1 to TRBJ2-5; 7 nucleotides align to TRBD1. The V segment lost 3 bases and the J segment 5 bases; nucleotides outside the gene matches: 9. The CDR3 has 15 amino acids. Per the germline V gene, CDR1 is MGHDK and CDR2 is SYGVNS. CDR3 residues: CASSDRGTGRETQYF. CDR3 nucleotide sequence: TGTGCCAGCAGTGACAGGGGGACCGGCCGCGAGACCCAGTACTTC.

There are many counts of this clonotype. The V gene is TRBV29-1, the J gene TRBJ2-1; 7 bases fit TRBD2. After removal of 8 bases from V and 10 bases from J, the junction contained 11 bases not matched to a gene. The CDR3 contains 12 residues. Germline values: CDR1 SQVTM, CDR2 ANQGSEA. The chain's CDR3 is CSTSVRSLEQFF. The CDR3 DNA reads TGCAGCACTAGCGTAAGGTCGTTGGAGCAGTTCTTC.

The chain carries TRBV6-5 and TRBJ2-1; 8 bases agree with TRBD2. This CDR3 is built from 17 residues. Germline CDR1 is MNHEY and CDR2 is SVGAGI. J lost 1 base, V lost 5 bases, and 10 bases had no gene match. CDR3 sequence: CASSRSGTSGSYNEQFF. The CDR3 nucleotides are TGTGCCAGCAGTCGCTCGGGAACTAGCGGTTCCTACAATGAGCAGTTCTTC.

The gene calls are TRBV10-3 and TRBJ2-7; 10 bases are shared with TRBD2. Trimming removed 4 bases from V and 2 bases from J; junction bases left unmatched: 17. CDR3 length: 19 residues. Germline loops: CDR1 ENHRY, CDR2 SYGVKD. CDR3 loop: CAISGTTQSGRENPYEQYF. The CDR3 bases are TGTGCCATCAGTGGGACAACCCAAAGCGGGAGGGAAAACCCCTACGAGCAGTACTTC.

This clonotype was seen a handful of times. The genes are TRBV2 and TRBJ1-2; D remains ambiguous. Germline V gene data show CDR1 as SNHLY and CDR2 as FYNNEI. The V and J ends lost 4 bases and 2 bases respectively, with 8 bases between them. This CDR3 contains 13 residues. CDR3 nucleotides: TGTGCCAGCAGTGGATACAGAAACTATGGCTACACCTTC. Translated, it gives CASSGYRNYGYTF.

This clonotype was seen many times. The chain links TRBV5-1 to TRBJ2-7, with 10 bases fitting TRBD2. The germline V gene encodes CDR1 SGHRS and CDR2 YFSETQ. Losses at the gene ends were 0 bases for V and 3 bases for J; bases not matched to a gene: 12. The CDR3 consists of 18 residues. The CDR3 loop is CASSLEPAGGQIRYEQYF. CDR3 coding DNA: TGCGCCAGCAGCTTGGAGCCAGCGGGAGGGCAAATTCGCTACGAGCAGTACTTC.

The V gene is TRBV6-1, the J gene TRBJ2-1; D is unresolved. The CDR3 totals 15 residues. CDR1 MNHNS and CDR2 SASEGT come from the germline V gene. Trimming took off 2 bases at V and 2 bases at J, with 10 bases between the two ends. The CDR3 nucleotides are TGTGCCAGCAGTGAAAAGGGCAGCCCCTACAATGAGCAGTTCTTC. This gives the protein CASSEKGSPYNEQFF.

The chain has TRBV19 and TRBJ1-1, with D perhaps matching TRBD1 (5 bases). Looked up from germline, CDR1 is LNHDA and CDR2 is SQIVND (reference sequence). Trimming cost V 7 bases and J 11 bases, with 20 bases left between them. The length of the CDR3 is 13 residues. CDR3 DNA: TGTGCCAGTACCAAATCGGGCCAGGGAGTGGCTTTCTTT. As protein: CASTKSGQGVAFF.

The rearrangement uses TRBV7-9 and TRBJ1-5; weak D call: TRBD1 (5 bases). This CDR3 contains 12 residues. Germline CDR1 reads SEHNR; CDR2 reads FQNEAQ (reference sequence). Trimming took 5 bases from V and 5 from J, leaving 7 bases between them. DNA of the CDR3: TGTGCCAGCAGCAAACAGGATCAGCCCCAGCATTTT. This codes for CASSKQDQPQHF.

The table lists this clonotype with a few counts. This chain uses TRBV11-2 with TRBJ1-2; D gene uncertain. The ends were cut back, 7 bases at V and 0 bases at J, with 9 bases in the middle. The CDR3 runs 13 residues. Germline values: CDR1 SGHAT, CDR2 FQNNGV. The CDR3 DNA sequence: TGTGCCAGCACCTCGGCAGCTAACTATGGCTACACCTTC. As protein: CASTSAANYGYTF.

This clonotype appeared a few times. CDR3 bases: TGTGCCAGCAGCCCAAACGTCCCGGGACTAGCGGACTACGAGCAGTACTTC. This translates into CASSPNVPGLADYEQYF. V and J are TRBV4-2 and TRBJ2-7, with 11 bases identical to TRBD2. J gave up 3 bases and V 4 bases, and 11 bases lay outside the gene matches. Germline-derived CDR1 and CDR2 are LGHNA and YNFKEQ. The CDR3 is 17 residues long.